What follows describes a single T cell receptor beta chain. This record comes from a study of control samples from healthy donors and cancer patients. The ends were cut back, 5 bases at V and 0 bases at J, with 13 bases in the middle. Germline CDR1 reads KGHDR; CDR2 reads SFDVKD. The length of the CDR3 is 17 residues. Only in-frame clones appear in the TCRdb table, and some are missing; sequencing was by immunoSEQ multiplex PCR. This table has approximately 120,000 clones, about 88% appearing once. Source material: blood. This clonotype originated in a man between 18 and 29 years old in good health. The chain uses TRBV24-1 and TRBJ2-6, with D perhaps matching TRBD1 (6 bases). CDR3 sequence: CATSGSRGGSGANVLTF. CDR3 coding DNA: TGTGCCACCAGTGGTAGCCGAGGGGGCTCTGGGGCCAACGTCCTGACTTTC.